These 10 T cell receptor beta chains were all obtained from the same sample, sequenced in a study of post-analysis software for immune sequencing data. General observations from the study: Five TRBV segments were significantly more frequent in patients than in controls. TRBV5-6, TRBV5-1 and TRBV20-1 were among these segments.

The library was made from cDNA and included unique molecular identifiers. TCRdb used MiXCR to reprocess the PCR reads, holding one entry per CDR3 protein. The sample lists 800,000 to 950,000 distinct CDR3 sequences, roughly half occurring once. Which antigens these TCRs recognize remains unknown. The source material was blood. All receptors come from a girl between 5 and 17 years old with multiple sclerosis.

This sequence joins TRBV28 and TRBJ1-2, with 10 bases lining up with TRBD1. Looked up from germline, CDR1 is MDHEN and CDR2 is SYDVKM. Trimming took 5 bases from V and 7 from J; bases not matched to a gene: 7. This CDR3 contains 14 residues. CDR3 coding DNA: TGTGCCAGCAGTCCACCGGGACAGGGGTTTGGCTACACCTTC. Amino acid sequence: CASSPPGQGFGYTF.

J is TRBJ2-4 and V is TRBV4-1; D is uncertain. Trimming took 2 bases from V and 0 from J, leaving 17 bases between them. Germline CDR1 and CDR2: MGHRA and YSYEKL. CDR3 length: 18 residues. CDR3 amino acids: CASSQQWAGDVAKNIQYF. In DNA form, the CDR3 reads TGCGCCAGCAGCCAACAATGGGCAGGAGATGTAGCCAAAAACATTCAGTACTTC.

This clonotype appeared once. This chain links TRBV12-3 or TRBV12-4 with TRBJ1-1; TRBD1 matches at 7 bases. This CDR3 contains 14 residues. V shed 8 bases, J shed 2 bases, and the junction held 8 bases outside the gene matches. The DNA of the CDR3 is TGTGCCAGCGGGGGACAGAGCCCTAACACTGAAGCTTTCTTT. Amino acids: CASGGQSPNTEAFF.

This clonotype was counted only a few times. The chain carries TRBV4-1 and TRBJ2-7; the D gene is possibly TRBD2 (6 bases). Trimming took 5 bases from V and 3 from J, leaving 23 bases between them. CDR1 and CDR2 from the germline V gene are MGHRA and YSYEKL. The CDR3 extends over 17 amino acids. Written as DNA, the CDR3 is TGCGCCAGCAGCATAGCCTTTGGACGGGACTCCCTCTACGAGCAGTACTTC. Translated: CASSIAFGRDSLYEQYF.

The gene calls are TRBV6-5 and TRBJ2-4, with TRBD2 identical over 13 bases. There are 18 residues in the CDR3. Germline CDR1 and CDR2: MNHEY and SVGAGI. The ends lost 4 bases at V and 0 bases at J; junction bases unmatched: 6. The CDR3 DNA reads TGTGCCAGCAGTTCCGGACTAGCGGGAGACCTAGCCAAAAACATTCAGTACTTC. It is translated as CASSSGLAGDLAKNIQYF.

This clonotype was seen ten or more times. The junction shows a germline mismatch at one end, possibly a read error. V is TRBV5-1 and J is TRBJ2-7; D gene uncertain. This CDR3 spans 12 amino acids. Per germline, CDR1 SGHRS and CDR2 YFSETQ. The DNA for the CDR3 is TGTGCCAGCAGTTTAGTACTGGACGAGCAGTACTTC. It yields the protein CASSLVLDEQYF.

Regarding this clonotype: Because it lacks the conserved phenylalanine or tryptophan at the end, this CDR3 is likely a read error. The chain carries TRBV7-6 and TRBJ2-4; TRBD1 matches 7 bases. TRBJ2-7 explains the end of the DNA better; the J call may be wrong. From germline, CDR1 is SGHVS and CDR2 FNYEAQ. This CDR3 region has 14 residues. The CDR3 DNA follows: TGTGCCAGCAGTGCCGGGGACAGAGACTACGAGCAGTACCTC. Translating it yields CASSAGDRDYEQYL.

This clonotype was counted a few times. V and J are TRBV4-2 and TRBJ2-1; D may be TRBD1 (5 bases). Looked up from germline, CDR1 is LGHNA and CDR2 is YNFKEQ. This CDR3 comprises 17 residues. The V gene lost 0 bases and the J gene lost 4 bases, with 16 bases spanning the gap. Written as DNA, the CDR3 is TGTGCCAGCAGCCAAGAGGGGTATAGGGGCCTTTACAATGAGCAGTTCTTC. Protein: CASSQEGYRGLYNEQFF.

This clonotype was recorded a few times. The chain is built from TRBV5-1 and TRBJ1-4; perhaps TRBD1 as D (5 bases). Germline CDR1 SGHRS, CDR2 YFSETQ. CDR3 length: 15 amino acids. The V and J ends lost 2 bases and 3 bases respectively, with 11 bases between them. The CDR3: CASSFSRVANEKLFF. DNA of the CDR3: TGCGCCAGCAGCTTCTCCAGGGTAGCTAATGAAAAACTGTTTTTT.

J is TRBJ2-5 and V is TRBV5-1; 8 bases fit TRBD1. The J call is uncertain, as TRBJ2-7 better fits the DNA end. The CDR3 is 15 amino acids. Per the germline V gene, CDR1 is SGHRS and CDR2 is YFSETQ. CDR3 DNA: TGCGCCAGCAGCTTGGAGGCAGGGGGCGGAGGCGAGCAGTACTTC. Protein product: CASSLEAGGGGEQYF.